Sequencing of this TCR beta chain was carried out in a study of T cells after posttransplantation cyclophosphamide (dated by TCRdb to between 2015 and 2016). Background for the entire study: The study tracked T cell repertoire reconstitution by TRB sequencing after myeloablative bone marrow transplantation using posttransplantation cyclophosphamide as GVHD prophylaxis. Because TRA and TRB clonality correlated tightly in under 10 samples, later TCR analyses were limited to TRB. Public TRB sequences were checked against a database of over 3,600 sequences associated with responses to pathogens, tumor antigens, self-antigens and alloantigens. Up to 3 additional blood samples from 2 to 5.2 years after transplant were also TRB-sequenced in 3 patients, as was pretransplant blood from several patients. Antigen receptor sequencing was done on samples from some 34 PTCy-treated patients and from 15 to 20 related bone marrow donors of those patients. TRB sequencing was performed on blood from all 35 or so PTCy patients with 1-year posttransplant specimens.

The CDR3 starts with the cysteine, ends with the phenylalanine, and has 15 residues. Only the CDR3 portion is preserved as DNA: 45 bases, with reading frame beginning at the first base. Per the germline V gene, ENHRY is the CDR1 and SYGVKD is the CDR2. V is pared back by 2 bases and J by 5 bases, with 12 bases lying between the germline termini. Genomic DNA was used for TRB sequencing, which was performed with the immunoSEQ assay at survey resolution or with the hsTCRB kit. Under the source paper's analysis protocol: The immunoSEQ software handled the initial read processing, while the LymphoSeq R package was used for the repertoire analyses. Clonality was calculated as 1 minus normalized Shannon entropy, and the Gini coefficient was also calculated for each TRB dataset. Phenotypes of unsorted samples were inferred by mapping TRB sequences from sorted subsets of the recipient or donor onto unsorted samples of the same recipient. The source is immuneACCESS, and TCRdb retained only in-frame sequences with V and J called. Part of the clones is not carried over; for the studies checked, unresolved V genes explain less than half of this, and the remainder is unexplained. Clone size and the V and J calls come from that table; the DNA yielded D and trimming. This sample is represented by 30,000 to 45,000 clones; around four fifths of them were singletons. Clones ranked in the top ten supply 6.5% to 9.5% of the sample.

This clone was observed at least ten times. This receptor's antigen is unknown. Per-base quality was not reported, and no clone a single base away is much larger than it. Study-level results and caveats: The TRB repertoires of T cells infiltrating skin or the GI tract showed only limited overlap with the TRB repertoires found in blood. At 1-2 months, donor-recipient similarity was low but rose over the first year, and the later blood repertoires were often dominated by donor CD8+ memory clones. Across approximately 41 patients, TRB clonality was highly associated with recipient CMV seropositivity and CMV reactivation, and PTCy diversity was similar to diversity in CNI/methotrexate controls.

The sample's treatment or condition label, in plain terms: high-dose cyclophosphamide on days +3 and +4 as single-agent GVHD prophylaxis. PTCy patients received busulfan and fludarabine conditioning, a related or unrelated marrow graft, and cyclophosphamide on days +3 and +4. PTCy-treated patients came from a prospective multi-institutional clinical trial. Peripheral blood and bone marrow mononuclear cells were isolated by Ficoll-Hypaque density centrifugation and were cryopreserved. CD4+ and CD8+ T cells, including naive and memory subsets, were sorted by FACS on a FACSAria II. This receptor was obtained from a female patient aged 40-50 years who received an allogeneic stem cell transplant from a related donor, was CMV-positive, and had no GVHD. It is possible that, after a transplant, some T cells come from the graft donor. The V and J segments used are TRBV10-3 and TRBJ2-2; tentative D gene TRBD2, with 5 bases matching. The specimen was CD4+ T cells sorted from blood, collected 1903 days after a stem cell transplant with posttransplant cyclophosphamide. The CDR3: CAISEGGVSTGELFF. The base sequence is TGTGCCATCAGTGAGGGAGGAGTTAGTACCGGGGAGCTGTTTTTT.